The text below deals with one TCR beta chain. The PCR employed 60 Vbeta primers together with 13 Jbeta primers. Method: immunoSEQ multiplex PCR; TCRdb's copy keeps in-frame clones and lacks some. This table holds 75,000 to 90,000 clones, around 77% found once. The data stem from a study of cytomegalovirus exposure and HLA in healthy donors. This CDR3 contains 14 residues. With 0 bases removed from V and 14 bases from J, the gap between germline ends came to 16 bases. Germline V CDR1 and CDR2: LGHNA, YSLEER. The sequenced material came from PBMCs. V gene TRBV4-3 combines with J gene TRBJ1-4; TRBD1 might be the D (6 bases). This sequence was found in a man aged 45-65 years in good health and CMV-seronegative. The CDR3 loop is CASSQDQGWPRLFF. The CDR3 nucleotides read TGCGCCAGCAGCCAAGATCAGGGGTGGCCTCGGCTGTTTTTT.